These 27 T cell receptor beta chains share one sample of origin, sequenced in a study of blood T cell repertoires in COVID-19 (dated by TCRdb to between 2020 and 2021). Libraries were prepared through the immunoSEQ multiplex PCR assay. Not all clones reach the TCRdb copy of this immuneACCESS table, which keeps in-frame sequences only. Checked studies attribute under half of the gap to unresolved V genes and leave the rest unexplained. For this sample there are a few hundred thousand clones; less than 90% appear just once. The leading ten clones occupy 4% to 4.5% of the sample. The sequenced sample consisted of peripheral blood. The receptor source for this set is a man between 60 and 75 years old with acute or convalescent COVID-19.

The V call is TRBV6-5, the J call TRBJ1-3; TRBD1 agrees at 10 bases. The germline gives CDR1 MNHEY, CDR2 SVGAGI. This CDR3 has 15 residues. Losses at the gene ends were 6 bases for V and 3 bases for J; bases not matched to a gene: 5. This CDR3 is CASSRGTGVGNTIYF. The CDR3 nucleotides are TGTGCCAGCAGCCGGGGGACAGGGGTTGGAAACACCATATATTTT.

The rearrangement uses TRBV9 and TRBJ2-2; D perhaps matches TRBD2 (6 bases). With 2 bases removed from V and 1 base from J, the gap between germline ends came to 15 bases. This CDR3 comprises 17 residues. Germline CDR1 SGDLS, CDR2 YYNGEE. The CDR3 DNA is TGTGCCAGCAGCGTCGCCTTCGGAGGGCGGAACACCGGGGAGCTGTTTTTT. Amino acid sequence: CASSVAFGGRNTGELFF. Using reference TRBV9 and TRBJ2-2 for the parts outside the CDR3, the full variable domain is DSGVTQTPKHLITATGQRVTLRCSPRSGDLSVYWYQQSLDQGLQFLIQYYNGEERAKGNILERFSAQQFPDLHSELNLSSLELGDSALYFCASSVAFGGRNTGELFFGEGSRLTVL.

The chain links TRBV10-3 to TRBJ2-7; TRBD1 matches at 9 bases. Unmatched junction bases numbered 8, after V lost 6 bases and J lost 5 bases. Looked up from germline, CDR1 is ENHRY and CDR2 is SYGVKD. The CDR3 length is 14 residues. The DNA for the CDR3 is TGTGCCATCAGCCGAGGACAGGGGATCCACGAGCAGTACTTC. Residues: CAISRGQGIHEQYF.

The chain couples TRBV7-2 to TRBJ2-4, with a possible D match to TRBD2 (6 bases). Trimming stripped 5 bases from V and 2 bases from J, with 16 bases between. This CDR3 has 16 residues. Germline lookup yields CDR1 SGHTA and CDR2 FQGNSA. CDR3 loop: CASSRSLGLPKNIQYF. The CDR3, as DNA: TGTGCCAGCAGCCGTAGCTTGGGACTCCCCAAAAACATTCAGTACTTC.

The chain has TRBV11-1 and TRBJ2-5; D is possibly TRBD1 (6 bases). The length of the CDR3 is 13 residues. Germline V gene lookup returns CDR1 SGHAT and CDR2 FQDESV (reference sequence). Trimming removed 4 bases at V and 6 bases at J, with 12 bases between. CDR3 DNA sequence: TGTGCCAGCAGCTCGGGCAGGGGAAAGACCCAGTACTTC. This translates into CASSSGRGKTQYF.

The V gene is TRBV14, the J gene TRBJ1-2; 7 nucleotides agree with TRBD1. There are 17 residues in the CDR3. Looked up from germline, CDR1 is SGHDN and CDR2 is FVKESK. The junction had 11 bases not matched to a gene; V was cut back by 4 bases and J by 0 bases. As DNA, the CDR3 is TGTGCCAGCAGCCGGATACAGGGGCCGACTACTAACTATGGCTACACCTTC. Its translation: CASSRIQGPTTNYGYTF.

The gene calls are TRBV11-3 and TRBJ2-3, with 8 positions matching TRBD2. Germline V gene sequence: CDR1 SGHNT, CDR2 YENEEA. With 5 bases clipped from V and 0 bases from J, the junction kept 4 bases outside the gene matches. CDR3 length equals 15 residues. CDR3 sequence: CASSRGGSSTDTQYF. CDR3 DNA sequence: TGTGCCAGCAGCCGGGGGGGTTCTAGCACAGATACGCAGTATTTT.

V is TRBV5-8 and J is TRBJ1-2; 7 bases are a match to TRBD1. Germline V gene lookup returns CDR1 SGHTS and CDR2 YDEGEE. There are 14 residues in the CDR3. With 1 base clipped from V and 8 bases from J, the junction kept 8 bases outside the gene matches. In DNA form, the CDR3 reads TGTGCCAGCAGCTTGATGTTACAGGGGAAAGGCTACACCTTC. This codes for CASSLMLQGKGYTF.

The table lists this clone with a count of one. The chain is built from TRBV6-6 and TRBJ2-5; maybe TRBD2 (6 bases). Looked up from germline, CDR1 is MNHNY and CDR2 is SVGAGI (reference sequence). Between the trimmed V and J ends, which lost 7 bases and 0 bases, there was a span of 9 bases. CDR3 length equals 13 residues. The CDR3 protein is CASTQRDQETQYF. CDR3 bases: TGTGCCAGCACCCAGCGGGACCAAGAGACCCAGTACTTC.

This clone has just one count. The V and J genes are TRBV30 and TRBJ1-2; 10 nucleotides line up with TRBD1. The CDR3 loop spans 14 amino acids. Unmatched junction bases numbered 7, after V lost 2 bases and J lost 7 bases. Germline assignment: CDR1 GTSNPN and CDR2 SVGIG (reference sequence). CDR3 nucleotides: TGTGCCTGGAGTATCCTGGACAGGGGGTCTGGCTACACCTTC. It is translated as CAWSILDRGSGYTF.

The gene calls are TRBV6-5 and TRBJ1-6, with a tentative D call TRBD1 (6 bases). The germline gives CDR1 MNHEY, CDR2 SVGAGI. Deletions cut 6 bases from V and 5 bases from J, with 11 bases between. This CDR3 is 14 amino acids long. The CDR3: CASSQGFNNSPLHF. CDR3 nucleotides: TGTGCCAGCAGCCAGGGGTTCAATAATTCACCCCTCCACTTT.

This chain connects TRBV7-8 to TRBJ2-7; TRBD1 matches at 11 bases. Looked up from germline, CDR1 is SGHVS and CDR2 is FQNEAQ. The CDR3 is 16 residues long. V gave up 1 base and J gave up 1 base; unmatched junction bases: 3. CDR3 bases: TGTGCCAGCAGCTTAGATGGACAGGGGGCTTCCTACGAGCAGTACTTC. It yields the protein CASSLDGQGASYEQYF.

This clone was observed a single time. The DNA for the CDR3 is TGTGCCAGCAGCCCCGACAGGGCTCGAGGCAATCAGCCCCAGCATTTT. Its protein product is CASSPDRARGNQPQHF. This chain connects TRBV5-8 to TRBJ1-5; 7 nucleotides align to TRBD1. V was clipped by 4 bases and J by 2 bases; unmatched bases: 9. This CDR3 comprises 16 residues. From germline, CDR1 is SGHTS and CDR2 YDEGEE.

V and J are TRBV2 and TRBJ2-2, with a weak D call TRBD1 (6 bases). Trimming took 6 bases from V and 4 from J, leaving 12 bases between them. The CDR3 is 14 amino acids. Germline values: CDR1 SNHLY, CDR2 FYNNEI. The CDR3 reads CASSLTGSTGELFF. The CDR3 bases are TGTGCCAGCAGCTTGACAGGATCCACCGGGGAGCTGTTTTTT.

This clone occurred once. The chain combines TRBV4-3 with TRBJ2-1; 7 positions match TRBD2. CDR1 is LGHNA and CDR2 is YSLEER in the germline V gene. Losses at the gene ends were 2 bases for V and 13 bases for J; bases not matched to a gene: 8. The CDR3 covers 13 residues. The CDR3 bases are TGCGCCAGCAGCCAAAGCAGCGGGGCGGCCCAGTTCTTC. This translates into CASSQSSGAAQFF.

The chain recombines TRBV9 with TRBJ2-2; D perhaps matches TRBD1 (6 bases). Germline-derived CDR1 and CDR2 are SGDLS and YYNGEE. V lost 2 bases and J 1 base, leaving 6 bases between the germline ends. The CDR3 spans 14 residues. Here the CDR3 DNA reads TGTGCCAGCAGCGTCAGGGGGAACACCGGGGAGCTGTTTTTT. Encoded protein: CASSVRGNTGELFF.

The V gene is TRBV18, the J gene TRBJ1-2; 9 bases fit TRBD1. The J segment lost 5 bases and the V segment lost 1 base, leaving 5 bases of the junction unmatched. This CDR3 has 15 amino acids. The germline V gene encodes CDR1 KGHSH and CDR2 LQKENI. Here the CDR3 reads CASSPQPGQGYGYTF. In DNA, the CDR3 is TGTGCCAGCTCACCACAGCCGGGACAGGGTTATGGCTACACCTTC.

The CDR3 region is CASRPDRGPLYF. The CDR3 region has the DNA TGTGCCAGCAGGCCAGACAGGGGTCCCCTGTATTTT. V is TRBV7-3 and J is TRBJ2-3, with 8 nucleotides matching TRBD1. Per germline, CDR1 SGHTA and CDR2 FQGTGA. The junction had 10 bases not matched to a gene; V was cut back by 6 bases and J by 14 bases. The CDR3 sequence is 12 residues long.

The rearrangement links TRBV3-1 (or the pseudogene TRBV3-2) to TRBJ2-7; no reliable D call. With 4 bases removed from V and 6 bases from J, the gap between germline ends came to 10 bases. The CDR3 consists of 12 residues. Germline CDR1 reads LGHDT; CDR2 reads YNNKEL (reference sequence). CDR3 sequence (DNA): TGTGCCAGCAGCCCTAACCCAGGCGAGCAGTACTTC. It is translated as CASSPNPGEQYF.

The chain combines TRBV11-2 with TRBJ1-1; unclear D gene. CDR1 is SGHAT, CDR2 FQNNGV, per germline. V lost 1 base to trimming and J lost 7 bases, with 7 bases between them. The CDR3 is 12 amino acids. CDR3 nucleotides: TGTGCCAGCAGCTTAGTGTATAGTGAAGCTTTCTTT. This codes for CASSLVYSEAFF.

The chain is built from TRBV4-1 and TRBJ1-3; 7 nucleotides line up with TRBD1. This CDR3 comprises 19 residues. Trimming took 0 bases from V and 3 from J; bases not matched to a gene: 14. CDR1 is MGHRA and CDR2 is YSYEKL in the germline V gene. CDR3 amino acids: CASSQEYAGTVSSGNTIYF. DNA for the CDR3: TGCGCCAGCAGCCAAGAATACGCCGGGACAGTATCTAGTGGAAACACCATATATTTT.

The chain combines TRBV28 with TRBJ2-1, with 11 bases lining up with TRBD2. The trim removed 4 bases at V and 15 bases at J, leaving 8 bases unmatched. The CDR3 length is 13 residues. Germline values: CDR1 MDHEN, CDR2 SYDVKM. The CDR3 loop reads CASSSNLGTSGFF. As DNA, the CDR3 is TGTGCCAGCAGTTCAAACCTCGGGACTAGCGGGTTCTTC.

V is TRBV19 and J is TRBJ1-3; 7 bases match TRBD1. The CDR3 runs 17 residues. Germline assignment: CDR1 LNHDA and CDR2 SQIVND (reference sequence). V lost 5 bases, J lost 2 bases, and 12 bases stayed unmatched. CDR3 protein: CASSSTPVGTAGNTIYF. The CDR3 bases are TGTGCCAGTAGTTCAACTCCAGTGGGGACAGCTGGAAACACCATATATTTT.

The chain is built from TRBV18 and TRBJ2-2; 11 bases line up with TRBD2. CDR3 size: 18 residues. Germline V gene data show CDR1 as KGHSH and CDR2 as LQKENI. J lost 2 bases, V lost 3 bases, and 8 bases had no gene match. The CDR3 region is CASSPPGLAVSNTGELFF. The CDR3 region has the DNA TGTGCCAGCTCACCCCCGGGACTAGCGGTCTCTAACACCGGGGAGCTGTTTTTT.

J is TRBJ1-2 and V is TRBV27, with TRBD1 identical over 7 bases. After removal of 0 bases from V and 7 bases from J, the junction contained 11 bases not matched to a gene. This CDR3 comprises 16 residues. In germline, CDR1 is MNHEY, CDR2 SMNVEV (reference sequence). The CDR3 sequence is CASSLSTGWPPGGYTF. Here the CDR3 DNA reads TGTGCCAGCAGTTTATCGACAGGGTGGCCCCCAGGTGGCTACACCTTC.

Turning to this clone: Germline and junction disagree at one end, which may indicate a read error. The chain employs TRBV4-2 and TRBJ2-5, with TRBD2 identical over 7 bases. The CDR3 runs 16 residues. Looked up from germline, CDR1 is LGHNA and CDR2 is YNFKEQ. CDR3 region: CASSQDPAGNHETQYF. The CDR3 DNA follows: TGTGCCAGCAGCCAAGATCCAGCGGGGAACCATGAGACCCAGTACTTC.

The CDR3 loop reads CASSSGGTYYEQYF. For the CDR3, the DNA is TGTGCCAGCAGCTCGGGGGGGACCTACTACGAGCAGTACTTC. The V and J genes are TRBV7-9 and TRBJ2-7; 8 bases line up with TRBD2. The CDR3 is 14 residues long. From germline, CDR1 is SEHNR and CDR2 FQNEAQ (reference sequence). V lost 4 bases, J lost 3 bases, and 5 bases stayed unmatched.